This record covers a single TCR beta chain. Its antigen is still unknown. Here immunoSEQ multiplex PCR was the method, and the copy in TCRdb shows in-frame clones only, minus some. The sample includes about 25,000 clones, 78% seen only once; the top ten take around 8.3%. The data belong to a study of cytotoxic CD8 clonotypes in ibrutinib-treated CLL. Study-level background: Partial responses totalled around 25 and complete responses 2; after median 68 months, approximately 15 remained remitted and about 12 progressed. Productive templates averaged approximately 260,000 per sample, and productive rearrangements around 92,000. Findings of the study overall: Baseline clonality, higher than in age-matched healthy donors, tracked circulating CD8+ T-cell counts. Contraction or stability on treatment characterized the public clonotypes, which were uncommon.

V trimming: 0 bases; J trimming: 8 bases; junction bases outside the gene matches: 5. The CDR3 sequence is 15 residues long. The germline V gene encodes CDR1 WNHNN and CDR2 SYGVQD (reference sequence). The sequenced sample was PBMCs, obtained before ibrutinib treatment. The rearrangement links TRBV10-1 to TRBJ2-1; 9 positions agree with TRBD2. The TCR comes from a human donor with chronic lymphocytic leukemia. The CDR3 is CASSESVSGSDEQFF. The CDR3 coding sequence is TGCGCCAGCAGTGAGTCGGTTAGCGGGAGTGATGAGCAGTTCTTC.